The T cell receptor beta chain under discussion was sequenced for a study of cytomegalovirus exposure and HLA in healthy donors. Regarding the study as a whole: The likely origin of a cluster of highly shared sequence variants was a sequencing artifact.

On this clone itself: Antigen: not known.

The PCR was carried out with 60 Vbeta primers and 13 Jbeta primers. Original processing notes: In a later analysis, 10 million to 11 million of tens of millions of unique beta chains occurred in at least two donors. Sequencing used immunoSEQ multiplex PCR; TCRdb keeps in-frame clones, though not all of them. The V and J calls and clone size come from that table; D and trimming were worked out from the DNA. In the table there are about 170,000 clones, roughly 85% of which are singletons. Sequencing was done on a sample of PBMCs. The TCR was taken from a boy between 2 and 15 years old in good health and CMV-seronegative.

CDR3 amino acids: CAISETGVLNTEAFF. The CDR3 coding sequence is TGTGCCATCAGTGAGACAGGGGTTCTGAACACTGAAGCTTTCTTT. The chain couples TRBV10-3 to TRBJ1-1; 7 nucleotides agree with TRBD1. Germline CDR1 reads ENHRY; CDR2 reads SYGVKD. Unmatched junction bases numbered 3, after V lost 2 bases and J lost 0 bases. The CDR3 totals 15 residues.